This T cell receptor (beta chain) derives from a study of cytomegalovirus exposure and HLA in healthy donors. General study findings and limits: Reports state that TCR beta sequences accurately predicted most subjects' HLA-A and HLA-B alleles. In a later analysis, common viral pathogens appeared linked to several of the most significant clusters. Earlier analysis yielded a pattern in which most TCR beta V segments were productive about 90% or about 30% of the time.

Vbeta (60) and Jbeta (13) primers were used in the PCR. Authors' analysis steps: Per a later analysis, the number of unique TCR beta chains was around 80 million, of which some 9.9 million were shared. The protocol was immunoSEQ multiplex PCR, while the TCRdb copy is restricted to in-frame clones and leaves out a portion. V and J calls plus clone size are reproduced from that table; the DNA served to infer D and trimming. The repertoire holds 110,000 to 150,000 clones, with over 60% as singletons. To note about this clone: As yet, its antigen is unknown.

Germline-derived CDR1 and CDR2 are SGHVS and FQNEAQ. The length of the CDR3 is 14 residues. V lost 4 bases to trimming and J lost 0 bases, with 10 bases between them. The V and J genes are TRBV7-8 and TRBJ2-7; D is possibly TRBD2 (7 bases). Sequenced material: PBMCs. The origin of this receptor is a male donor in good health and CMV-seropositive. The CDR3 coding sequence is TGTGCCAGCAGCTGGGGGGGCATCTCCTACGAGCAGTACTTC. Translated, it gives CASSWGGISYEQYF.